The clone carrying this T cell receptor beta chain was recorded only once. The assay was immunoSEQ multiplex PCR, and TCRdb's table has in-frame clones only and misses some. The profile shows 170,000 or so clones, approximately 93% of them singletons. These data originate in a study of control samples from healthy donors and cancer patients. This CDR3 region has 13 residues. V lost 6 bases, J lost 2 bases, and 11 bases lay in between. The germline V gene has CDR1 MNHEY and CDR2 SVGAGI. The chain has TRBV6-5 and TRBJ2-7, with unresolved D. Sequencing input: blood. This sequence originates from a middle-aged woman in good health. DNA for the CDR3: TGTGCCAGCAGGGGTGACGGTACCTACGAGCAGTACTTC. This translates into CASRGDGTYEQYF.